The next 24 T cell receptor beta chains were all read from a single sample in a study of T cell responses to AZD1222 COVID-19 vaccine. Sequencing used immunoSEQ multiplex PCR; TCRdb keeps in-frame clones, though not all of them. The sample lists 85,000 to 120,000 clones; 90% were seen once. The sample consisted of peripheral blood, taken 28 days after the second AZD1222 dose. The receptor set was obtained from an adult who received the AZD1222 COVID-19 vaccine.

This clone has only one observation. The V and J genes are TRBV5-6 and TRBJ2-1; D is unresolved. The CDR3 sequence is 11 residues long. The V end was cut by 2 bases, the J end by 9 bases, with 6 bases between. The germline V gene has CDR1 SGHDT and CDR2 YYEEEE. The CDR3 loop reads CASSFLGEQFF. The CDR3 DNA is TGTGCCAGCAGCTTCTTAGGTGAGCAGTTCTTC.

V and J are TRBV9 and TRBJ1-2; TRBD1 matches 7 bases. With V trimmed by 2 bases and J by 2 bases, 3 bases remained unmatched. CDR3 size: 14 residues. Germline values: CDR1 SGDLS, CDR2 YYNGEE. The CDR3 nucleotides read TGTGCCAGCAGCGTTGGACAGGTGAACTATGGCTACACCTTC. This sequence encodes CASSVGQVNYGYTF.

This clone was seen only a few times. The chain employs TRBV21-1 and TRBJ2-1; TRBD2 reflects the table's D call only, with no check against the DNA. TRBV21-1 is assigned pseudogene status. There are 20 residues in the CDR3. CDR3 coding DNA: TGTGCCAGCAGCAAAATTTTCAGTCTGACCCGGAGAGCCACCTACAATGAGCAGTTCTTC. Protein: CASSKIFSLTRRATYNEQFF.

The chain couples TRBV30 to TRBJ2-7; the D gene is possibly TRBD1 (5 bases). Germline V gene sequence: CDR1 GTSNPN, CDR2 SVGIG (reference sequence). Trimming pared 5 bases from V and 5 bases from J, leaving 10 bases between. This CDR3 contains 11 residues. CDR3 protein: CAWGQGNEQYF. The CDR3 region has the DNA TGTGCCTGGGGGCAGGGCAACGAGCAGTACTTC.

The rearrangement uses TRBV6-5 and TRBJ1-2; D perhaps matches TRBD1 (5 bases). The V and J ends lost 6 bases and 7 bases respectively, with 12 bases between them. CDR1 and CDR2 from the germline V gene are MNHEY and SVGAGI. The CDR3 extends over 12 amino acids. The CDR3 sequence is CASRGVSSGYTF. The DNA for the CDR3 is TGTGCCAGCAGGGGGGTTTCGAGTGGCTACACCTTC.

This chain links TRBV18 with TRBJ2-7; no clear D. The CDR3 runs to 15 residues. CDR1 is KGHSH and CDR2 is LQKENI in the germline V gene. V was trimmed by 4 bases and J by 3 bases, leaving 16 bases between them. In DNA, the CDR3 is TGTGCCAGCTCACTCGGTCTAGGGTGGGGCTACGAGCAGTACTTC. Translation: CASSLGLGWGYEQYF.

V usage is TRBV28 and J usage is TRBJ2-2; 10 positions agree with TRBD2. V lost 8 bases to trimming and J lost 10 bases; unmatched junction nucleotides: 13. This CDR3 comprises 15 residues. Looked up from germline, CDR1 is MDHEN and CDR2 is SYDVKM. CDR3 amino acids: CASSRASGGRVELFF. The CDR3 bases are TGTGCCAGCTCCCGGGCTAGCGGGGGCCGGGTGGAGCTGTTTTTT.

This rearrangement joins TRBV6-6 to TRBJ2-7, with 9 bases identical to TRBD1. Germline V gene sequence: CDR1 MNHNY, CDR2 SVGAGI (reference sequence). V trimming: 4 bases; J trimming: 6 bases; junction bases outside the gene matches: 7. The CDR3 totals 14 residues. The CDR3 DNA reads TGTGCCAGCAGTTCGTGGACAGGGGAAGGCGAGCAGTACTTC. This encodes CASSSWTGEGEQYF.

This chain joins TRBV4-3 and TRBJ1-4; the D is unclear. This CDR3 comprises 12 residues. CDR1 and CDR2 from the germline V gene are LGHNA and YSLEER. V lost 11 bases, J lost 8 bases, and 15 bases lay in between. In nucleotides, the CDR3 is TGCGCCCGCTTTCGGGTTGGAGAAAAACTGTTTTTT. Amino acid sequence: CARFRVGEKLFF.

The chain carries TRBV4-2 and TRBJ2-1, with 7 bases identical to TRBD1. The CDR3 sequence is 20 residues long. V dropped 0 bases and J dropped 9; count of bases not matched to a gene: 23. Germline-derived CDR1 and CDR2 are LGHNA and YNFKEQ. The CDR3, as DNA: TGTGCCAGCAGCCAAGACGACAGGGACCTCCTGGGGCTCACGAATCGTGAGCAGTTCTTC. Translating it yields CASSQDDRDLLGLTNREQFF.

This clone appeared once. The rearrangement uses TRBV30 and TRBJ2-3; 8 bases are a match to TRBD2. Germline V gene lookup returns CDR1 GTSNPN and CDR2 SVGIG (reference sequence). The V gene end was trimmed by 1 base and the J gene end by 4 bases; junction bases not matched to a gene: 10. The CDR3 is made up of 16 amino acids. The CDR3 loop is CAWSGGASGWADTQYF. The CDR3 DNA reads as TGTGCCTGGAGTGGGGGGGCTAGCGGGTGGGCAGATACGCAGTATTTT.

The chain joins TRBV3-1 (or the pseudogene TRBV3-2) to TRBJ2-7, with D perhaps matching TRBD1 (6 bases). The CDR3 is 13 residues long. CDR1 and CDR2 from the germline V gene are LGHDT and YNNKEL (reference sequence). V was shortened by 3 bases and J by 2 bases, with 8 bases between the two germline ends. The CDR3 nucleotides read TGTGCCAGCAGCCACACAGGGCCCTACGAGCAGTACTTC. This gives the protein CASSHTGPYEQYF.

This chain uses TRBV18 with TRBJ2-5; TRBD2 matches 13 bases. CDR3 length: 15 amino acids. Germline CDR1 and CDR2: KGHSH and LQKENI. V shed 4 bases, J shed 2 bases, and the junction held 1 base outside the gene matches. The CDR3 DNA reads TGTGCCAGCTCACTGACTAGCGGGGGGCAAGAGACCCAGTACTTC. This encodes CASSLTSGGQETQYF.

The rearrangement joins TRBV3-1 (or the pseudogene TRBV3-2) to TRBJ2-3, with D hard to call. Germline V gives CDR1 LGHDT, CDR2 YNNKEL (reference sequence). Trimming pared 0 bases from V and 3 bases from J, leaving 7 bases between. The CDR3 spans 14 residues. CDR3 protein: CASSQDDGTDTQYF. The CDR3 DNA sequence: TGTGCCAGCAGCCAAGACGATGGGACAGATACGCAGTATTTT.

V is TRBV4-3 and J is TRBJ2-7; TRBD2 aligns across 8 bases. The CDR3 runs 16 residues. V gave up 1 base and J gave up 2 bases; unmatched junction bases: 7. Germline V gene sequence: CDR1 LGHNA, CDR2 YSLEER. In nucleotides, the CDR3 is TGCGCCAGCAGCCAAGGCTCAACGGGGGGGGCCTACGAGCAGTACTTC. Its translation is CASSQGSTGGAYEQYF.

The CDR3 region has the DNA TGTGCCAGCAGTTTTCAGGGACAGGGAATGGCGGCTGAAGCTTTCTTT. Amino acids: CASSFQGQGMAAEAFF. The chain recombines TRBV27 with TRBJ1-1, with 9 bases matching TRBD1. CDR3 length: 16 residues. V dropped 3 bases and J dropped 6; count of bases not matched to a gene: 11. CDR1 and CDR2 from the germline V gene are MNHEY and SMNVEV (reference sequence).

The J gene is TRBJ2-7, the V gene TRBV7-2; no clear D gene. Germline V gives CDR1 SGHTA, CDR2 FQGNSA. Trimming cost V 2 bases and J 3 bases, with 8 bases left between them. CDR3 length: 13 amino acids. CDR3 sequence reads: CASSLSFLYEQYF. CDR3 DNA sequence: TGTGCCAGCAGCTTATCCTTCCTCTACGAGCAGTACTTC.

J is TRBJ1-2 and V is TRBV9; the D is unclear. The V end lost 0 bases, the J end lost 0 bases, and 9 bases lay between the germline ends. This CDR3 comprises 15 residues. Germline V gene lookup returns CDR1 SGDLS and CDR2 YYNGEE. The CDR3 nucleotides read TGTGCCAGCAGCGTAGATTGGATCTCTAACTATGGCTACACCTTC. This encodes CASSVDWISNYGYTF.

The rearrangement joins TRBV19 to TRBJ2-2, with D perhaps matching TRBD1 (6 bases). The germline V gene has CDR1 LNHDA and CDR2 SQIVND (reference sequence). Trimming took off 7 bases at V and 0 bases at J, with 12 bases between the two ends. CDR3 length: 15 amino acids. The CDR3 DNA reads as TGTGCCAGTACCGGGCCAGGGGCGAACACCGGGGAGCTGTTTTTT. As protein: CASTGPGANTGELFF.

As DNA, the CDR3 is TGTGCCAGCAGTCCCCCGCGGGGGGGCCGAGTCAATGAGCAGTTCTTC. This codes for CASSPPRGGRVNEQFF. This chain links TRBV27 with TRBJ2-1; 9 bases align to TRBD2. Germline trimming cut 5 bases from V and 6 bases from J; bases unmatched to any gene: 11. The germline V gene has CDR1 MNHEY and CDR2 SMNVEV (reference sequence). The CDR3 sequence is 16 residues long.

The chain carries TRBV7-8 and TRBJ1-2, with D possibly matching TRBD1 (5 bases). The germline V and J ends were trimmed by 5 bases and 4 bases, with 14 bases remaining between them. The CDR3 loop spans 14 amino acids. Germline V gene lookup returns CDR1 SGHVS and CDR2 FQNEAQ. CDR3 loop: CASSPRGLLYGYTF. CDR3 bases: TGTGCCAGCAGCCCTCGGGGACTACTCTATGGCTACACCTTC.

This rearrangement joins TRBV18 to TRBJ2-7; D is unclear. The CDR3 contains 14 residues. Germline CDR1 is KGHSH and CDR2 is LQKENI. Trimming took 1 base from V and 6 from J, leaving 13 bases between them. The CDR3 loop is CASSPLKESLEQYF. CDR3 in DNA: TGTGCCAGCTCACCACTTAAGGAATCGCTCGAGCAGTACTTC.

CDR3 protein: CASSMGLASYEQYF. CDR3 in DNA: TGTGCCAGTAGTATGGGACTAGCCTCCTACGAGCAGTACTTC. The V call is TRBV19, the J call TRBJ2-7; 9 nucleotides align to TRBD2. CDR1 and CDR2 from the germline V gene are LNHDA and SQIVND (reference sequence). With 3 bases clipped from V and 0 bases from J, the junction kept 0 bases outside the gene matches. This CDR3 is built from 14 residues.

This chain joins TRBV7-9 and TRBJ1-5; 7 bases agree with TRBD1. V shed 5 bases and J 6 bases; nucleotides not matched to a gene: 4. Germline V gives CDR1 SEHNR, CDR2 FQNEAQ (reference sequence). The CDR3 length is 13 residues. The CDR3 loop reads CASSQGGGQPQHF. The CDR3 nucleotides read TGTGCCAGCAGCCAGGGGGGTGGTCAGCCCCAGCATTTT.